What follows is one T cell receptor (beta chain) and its context. No antigen is known for it. Some clones are missing from TCRdb's copy, which holds only in-frame ones; the method was immunoSEQ multiplex PCR. This table has some 17,000 clones, 88% appearing once. The CDR3 spans 16 residues. Germline CDR1 SGHRS, CDR2 YFSETQ. Trimming pared 0 bases from V and 7 bases from J, leaving 20 bases between. The data were obtained in a study of T cell repertoires in ileal Crohn's disease. The wider study: Operated complications were stricturing disease (61%) and penetrating disease (about 39%).

Study results and caveats: Compared with non-smokers, active smokers at surgery showed more clonal expansions.

This chain links TRBV5-1 with TRBJ2-7; tentative D call: TRBD2 (6 bases). The sequence came from an adult with Crohn's disease. The sequencing sample was made of ileal tissue. This CDR3 reads CASSLASGGNIGEQYF. In DNA, the CDR3 is TGCGCCAGCAGCTTGGCATCCGGCGGGAATATAGGGGAGCAGTACTTC. The full variable domain, with the rest looked up from reference TRBV5-1 and TRBJ2-7, is KAGVTQTPRYLIKTRGQQVTLSCSPISGHRSVSWYQQTPGQGLQFLFEYFSETQRNKGNFPGRFSGRQFSNSRSEMNVSTLELGDSALYLCASSLASGGNIGEQYFGPGTRLTVT.